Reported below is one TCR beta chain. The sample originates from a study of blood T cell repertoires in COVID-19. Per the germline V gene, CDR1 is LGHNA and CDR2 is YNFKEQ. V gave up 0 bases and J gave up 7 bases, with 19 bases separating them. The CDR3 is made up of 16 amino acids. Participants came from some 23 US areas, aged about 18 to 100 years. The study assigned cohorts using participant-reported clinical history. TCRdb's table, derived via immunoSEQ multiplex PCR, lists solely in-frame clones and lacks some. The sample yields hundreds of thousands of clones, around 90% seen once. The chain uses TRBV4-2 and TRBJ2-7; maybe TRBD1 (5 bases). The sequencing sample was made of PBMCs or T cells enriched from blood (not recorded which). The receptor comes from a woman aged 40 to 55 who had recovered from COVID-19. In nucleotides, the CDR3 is TGTGCCAGCAGCCAAGAGTTGAGGCAGGGATTGGGAGAGCAGTACTTC. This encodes CASSQELRQGLGEQYF.